A single sample gave rise to the 15 T cell receptor beta chains below, sequenced in a study of T cells in women clearing cervical HPV infection (dated by TCRdb to 2016 to 2019). Library preparation used the immunoSEQ multiplex PCR assay. Here the immuneACCESS table is served through TCRdb, limited to in-frame sequences with V and J called. Missing clones are a known gap in these copies; in checked studies unresolved V genes cover under half, and the rest lacks a known reason. This specimen's table enumerates tens of thousands of clones. Of the sample, about 23% falls within the top ten clones. The specimen was blood buffy coat. These receptors were collected from a woman aged 18-70 years with a cervical HPV16 infection that either progressed to CIN3+ or cleared (not recorded which).

To note about this clone: The read terminates 3 residues before the CDR3 end, so the remaining end is supplied by the germline J gene. The gene calls are TRBV7-9 and TRBJ2-3; 8 nucleotides match TRBD1. Germline V gene lookup returns CDR1 SEHNR and CDR2 FQNEAQ (reference sequence). The CDR3 totals 15 residues. With 5 bases clipped from V and 0 bases from J, the junction kept 4 bases outside the gene matches. CDR3 loop: CASSRDRSSTDTQYF. The CDR3 DNA, read in part, is TGTGCCAGCAGCCGGGACAGGAGTAGCACAGATACG.

About this clone itself: The read terminates 3 residues before the CDR3 end, so the remaining end is supplied by the germline J gene. The V and J genes are TRBV20-1 and TRBJ1-1; TRBD1 matches 7 bases. V dropped 6 bases and J dropped 6; count of bases not matched to a gene: 10. The CDR3 has 13 amino acids. The germline gives CDR1 DFQATT, CDR2 SNEGSKA (reference sequence). The sequenced CDR3 bases are TGCAGTGCCCCCCAACAGGGGTCGGCTGAA. Its translation is CSAPQQGSAE. The complete CDR3 protein is CSAPQQGSAEAFF.

To note about this clone: Coverage ceases 3 residues before the CDR3 finishes, and the germline J gene fills in the end. The rearrangement uses TRBV30 and TRBJ1-2; D is undetermined. Germline values: CDR1 GTSNPN, CDR2 SVGIG (reference sequence). This CDR3 spans 13 amino acids. V lost 5 bases, J lost 6 bases, and 16 bases lay in between. CDR3 DNA (partial): TGTGCCTGGGACTTAGAAGGCGTCCATGGC. Protein: CAWDLEGVHG. The entire CDR3 protein is CAWDLEGVHGYTF.

With respect to this clone: The CDR3 extends 3 residues past the end of the read, so its final part is completed from the germline J gene. This rearrangement joins TRBV5-1 to TRBJ2-7; 9 bases are a match to TRBD2. CDR3 size: 15 residues. V shed 7 bases, J shed 4 bases, and the junction held 12 bases outside the gene matches. Per germline, CDR1 SGHRS and CDR2 YFSETQ. The CDR3 is CASSVLAGPTYEQYF. The DNA read from the CDR3 is TGCGCCAGCTCCGTCCTAGCGGGACCTACTTACGAG.

Worth noting for this clone: The read finishes 3 residues shy of the CDR3 end, and the germline J gene is used to complete it. The V gene is TRBV12-3 or TRBV12-4, the J gene TRBJ1-2; 7 bases align to TRBD1. The CDR3 consists of 14 residues. The J segment lost 4 bases and the V segment lost 6 bases, leaving 8 bases of the junction unmatched. CDR3 DNA, as far as it was read: TGTGCCAGCAGAAGCGGACAGGCAGGCTATGGC. This sequence encodes CASRSGQAGYG. The whole CDR3 sequence is CASRSGQAGYGYTF.

Concerning this clone itself: The DNA ends 3 residues before the CDR3 does, and the rest of the CDR3 is filled in from the germline J gene. J is TRBJ2-5 and V is TRBV20-1; D unresolved. CDR3 size: 14 residues. Between the trimmed V and J ends, which lost 1 base and 1 base, there was a span of 10 bases. Germline values: CDR1 DFQATT, CDR2 SNEGSKA (reference sequence). The sequenced CDR3 bases are TGCAGTGCTAGAGTCGATTCTATCCAAGAGACC. This sequence encodes CSARVDSIQET. The whole CDR3 sequence is CSARVDSIQETQYF.

With respect to this clone: The CDR3 end is not reached by the read, which stops 3 residues before it; the germline J gene fills it in. This chain joins TRBV30 and TRBJ2-2, with 9 positions matching TRBD1. Looked up from germline, CDR1 is GTSNPN and CDR2 is SVGIG (reference sequence). The CDR3 contains 13 residues. The CDR3 loop is CAWSWRTGEKLFF. The sequenced part of the CDR3 DNA is TGTGCCTGGAGTTGGAGGACAGGGGAAAAG.

As for this clone: Read coverage stops 3 residues before the CDR3 terminus; the germline J gene supplies the remainder. This chain joins TRBV20-1 and TRBJ1-2; 7 nucleotides line up with TRBD1. The CDR3 is made up of 15 amino acids. J gave up 2 bases and V 0 bases, and 6 bases lay outside the gene matches. In germline, CDR1 is DFQATT, CDR2 SNEGSKA (reference sequence). The sequenced part of the CDR3 DNA is TGCAGTGCTAGAGATAGGGGGGACAGAAACTATGGC. Translated, it gives CSARDRGDRNYG. From start to end, the CDR3 is CSARDRGDRNYGYTF.

In the case of this clone: The read is 3 residues too short to cover the CDR3 end, so that end is filled in from the germline J gene. The rearrangement links TRBV6-4 to TRBJ2-5; D unresolved. Trimming left V 10 bases short and J 5 bases short, with 20 bases between. The CDR3 is 14 residues long. Germline assignment: CDR1 MRHNA and CDR2 SNTAGT. CDR3 sequence reads: CANLASNGWETQYF. The sequenced CDR3 bases are TGTGCCAATTTGGCCAGTAACGGGTGGGAGACC.

About this clone: The CDR3 extends 3 residues past the end of the read, so its final part is completed from the germline J gene. The rearrangement joins TRBV28 to TRBJ2-4, with D perhaps TRBD1 (6 bases). The ends were cut back, 3 bases at V and 6 bases at J, with 9 bases in the middle. Germline V CDR1 and CDR2: MDHEN, SYDVKM. The CDR3 is made up of 13 amino acids. CDR3 protein: CASSLLQGNIQYF. The part of the CDR3 DNA that was read is TGTGCCAGCAGTTTGCTACAGGGAAACATT.

Regarding this clone: The read terminates 3 residues ahead of where the CDR3 ends, so the germline J gene completes it. The chain combines TRBV18 with TRBJ2-3; weak D call: TRBD2 (6 bases). Trimming removed 1 base from V and 2 bases from J, with 16 bases in between. This CDR3 has 17 amino acids. Germline CDR1 KGHSH, CDR2 LQKENI. CDR3 DNA (partial): TGTGCCAGCTCACCACTGTTCCTGCGGGATATCACAGATACG. Translation: CASSPLFLRDITDT. The entire CDR3 is CASSPLFLRDITDTQYF.

About this clone: From the germline J gene comes the end of the CDR3, since the read stops 3 residues before it. The gene calls are TRBV7-9 and TRBJ1-5; D perhaps matches TRBD1 (5 bases). Germline V gene sequence: CDR1 SEHNR, CDR2 FQNEAQ (reference sequence). V lost 1 base to trimming and J lost 7 bases, with 14 bases between them. The CDR3 runs 15 residues. The CDR3 DNA, read in part, is TGTGCCAGCAGCTTAGATGGGGAAAAGGGGCAGCCC. It is translated as CASSLDGEKGQP. The whole CDR3 protein is CASSLDGEKGQPQHF.

A note on this clone: The read is 3 residues too short to cover the CDR3 end, so that end is filled in from the germline J gene. V and J are TRBV11-2 and TRBJ1-1; D perhaps matches TRBD1 (5 bases). The CDR3 loop spans 12 amino acids. From germline, CDR1 is SGHAT and CDR2 FQNNGV. The V end lost 5 bases, the J end lost 7 bases, and 11 bases lay between the germline ends. This chain's CDR3 is CASSQEGDEAFF. The sequenced part of the CDR3 DNA is TGTGCCAGCAGCCAGGAAGGGGATGAA. Complete variable domain (other parts from reference TRBV11-2 and TRBJ1-1): EAGVAQSPRYKIIEKRQSVAFWCNPISGHATLYWYQQILGQGPKLLIQFQNNGVVDDSQLPKDRFSAERLKGVDSTLKIQPAKLEDSAVYLCASSQEGDEAFFGQGTRLTVV.

About this clone itself: The CDR3 end is not reached by the read, which stops 3 residues before it; the germline J gene fills it in. The V and J genes are TRBV27 and TRBJ2-3, with D unresolved. Germline CDR1 MNHEY, CDR2 SMNVEV (reference sequence). The CDR3 has 14 residues. The V gene lost 7 bases and the J gene lost 0 bases, with 11 bases spanning the gap. The sequenced part of the CDR3 DNA is TGTGCCAGCAAACAGATCACTAGCACAGATACG. Translated: CASKQITSTDT. The whole CDR3 protein reads CASKQITSTDTQYF.

This chain's CDR3 is CASSEVTVFGEQFF. CDR3 DNA (partial): TGTGCCAGCAGTGAGGTGACAGTTTTTGGTGAG. The chain is built from TRBV6-1 and TRBJ2-1; maybe TRBD1 (5 bases). The read falls 3 residues short of the CDR3 end, and the missing part is taken from the germline J gene. Germline V gives CDR1 MNHNS, CDR2 SASEGT. This CDR3 is 14 amino acids long. V was cut by 3 bases and J by 9 bases, with 15 bases left in between.